The 31 T cell receptor beta chains below all came from one sample that was sequenced in a study of blood T cell repertoires in COVID-19. Clones were read by immunoSEQ multiplex PCR, and TCRdb kept only the in-frame ones, dropping some. Of about 480,000 clones detected, approximately 92% appear once; the ten largest clones hold 0.7% to 1%. The specimen was peripheral blood. The receptors shown here come from a man younger than 35 with COVID-19, enrolled during active disease.

This clone showed up just once. The gene calls are TRBV5-1 and TRBJ2-5; 8 nucleotides line up with TRBD2. CDR1 and CDR2 from the germline V gene are SGHRS and YFSETQ. The trim removed 1 base at V and 2 bases at J, leaving 4 bases unmatched. This CDR3 comprises 15 residues. CDR3 nucleotides: TGCGCCAGCAGCTTGAGCGGGGGTATTCAAGAGACCCAGTACTTC. Its translation: CASSLSGGIQETQYF.

Ten or more counts support this clone. This chain links TRBV25-1 with TRBJ2-6; TRBD1 is a possible D gene (6 bases). CDR1 is MGHDK and CDR2 is SYGVNS in the germline V gene. The CDR3 covers 16 residues. The V end was cut by 2 bases, the J end by 4 bases, with 12 bases between. The CDR3 region has the DNA TGTGCCAGCAGTGAAAAACCAGGGGCCGGGGCCAACGTCCTGACTTTC. Translating gives CASSEKPGAGANVLTF.

This chain uses TRBV30 with TRBJ1-5; a possible D gene is TRBD1 (5 bases). The CDR3 is 11 residues long. V lost 0 bases, J lost 11 bases, and 8 bases lay in between. Germline lookup yields CDR1 GTSNPN and CDR2 SVGIG (reference sequence). DNA for the CDR3: TGTGCCTGGAGTGTAGGACAAGCCCAGCATTTT. Its translation: CAWSVGQAQHF.

This chain uses TRBV10-3 with TRBJ2-7, with 14 nucleotides matching TRBD2. The CDR3 length is 15 residues. The V segment lost 10 bases and the J segment 5 bases; nucleotides outside the gene matches: 10. Germline V gene data show CDR1 as ENHRY and CDR2 as SYGVKD. The CDR3 reads CASGGLAGVVHEQYF. CDR3 sequence (DNA): TGTGCCAGCGGGGGACTAGCGGGAGTCGTCCACGAGCAGTACTTC.

The chain combines TRBV5-1 with TRBJ2-7, with TRBD2 identical over 12 bases. CDR3 length: 14 amino acids. In germline, CDR1 is SGHRS, CDR2 YFSETQ. V was pared by 3 bases and J by 2 bases, with 0 bases of the junction left unmatched. CDR3 in DNA: TGCGCCAGCAGCTCTAGCGGGGGGGCCTACGAGCAGTACTTC. Translated: CASSSSGGAYEQYF. The variable domain in full, with the rest retrieved from reference TRBV5-1 and TRBJ2-7, is KAGVTQTPRYLIKTRGQQVTLSCSPISGHRSVSWYQQTPGQGLQFLFEYFSETQRNKGNFPGRFSGRQFSNSRSEMNVSTLELGDSALYLCASSSSGGAYEQYFGPGTRLTVT.

This chain connects TRBV5-5 to TRBJ2-6, with 9 bases identical to TRBD1. V was pared by 4 bases and J by 2 bases, with 13 bases of the junction left unmatched. Germline CDR1 reads SGHKS; CDR2 reads YYEKEE (reference sequence). CDR3 length: 19 residues. The CDR3 reads CASSPVMGQGTAGANVLTF. DNA of the CDR3: TGTGCCAGCAGCCCCGTGATGGGACAGGGTACCGCTGGGGCCAACGTCCTGACTTTC.

The V and J genes are TRBV13 and TRBJ1-2; D is perhaps TRBD1 (6 bases). The CDR3 is 13 amino acids. Germline assignment: CDR1 PRHDT and CDR2 FYEKMQ (reference sequence). V was trimmed by 5 bases and J by 11 bases, leaving 18 bases between them. The CDR3 here is CASSLRGATHYTF. As DNA, the CDR3 is TGTGCCAGCAGCCTCCGGGGGGCCACTCATTACACCTTC.

The chain combines TRBV5-4 with TRBJ2-7; D possibly corresponds to TRBD2 (5 bases). V was pared by 4 bases and J by 0 bases, with 11 bases between. Looked up from germline, CDR1 is SGHNT and CDR2 is YYREEE (reference sequence). The CDR3 is 14 residues long. In DNA form, the CDR3 reads TGTGCCAGCAGCCAAGTTGGGAGCTCCTACGAGCAGTACTTC. This codes for CASSQVGSSYEQYF.

This sequence joins TRBV15 and TRBJ2-1, with D possibly being TRBD1 (6 bases). The germline gives CDR1 LNHNV, CDR2 YYDKDF (reference sequence). The CDR3 is made up of 12 amino acids. V was trimmed by 5 bases and J by 7 bases, leaving 9 bases between them. CDR3 sequence (DNA): TGTGCCACCAGCCTTACAGGGAATGAGCAGTTCTTC. Amino acid sequence: CATSLTGNEQFF.

This clone came up once. The chain employs TRBV4-1 and TRBJ1-2, with TRBD1 as a possible D gene (6 bases). This CDR3 is 15 amino acids long. Trimming removed 5 bases from V and 4 bases from J, with 17 bases in between. Germline CDR1 and CDR2: MGHRA and YSYEKL. As DNA, the CDR3 is TGCGCCAGCAGCGCCATACCGACAGGTATCTATGGCTACACCTTC. It specifies CASSAIPTGIYGYTF.

The V and J genes are TRBV24-1 and TRBJ2-3, with 13 bases lining up with TRBD2. This CDR3 is 17 amino acids long. Germline trimming cut 1 base from V and 5 bases from J; bases unmatched to any gene: 5. CDR1 is KGHDR and CDR2 is SFDVKD in the germline V gene. CDR3: CATSDLGLAGDRDTQYF. CDR3 bases: TGTGCCACCAGTGATTTAGGACTAGCGGGAGATAGAGATACGCAGTATTTT.

V gene TRBV30 combines with J gene TRBJ2-3; TRBD1 aligns across 11 bases. The CDR3 extends over 14 amino acids. Germline V CDR1 and CDR2: GTSNPN, SVGIG (reference sequence). The V and J ends lost 2 bases and 6 bases, in that order; junction bases with no gene match: 4. For the CDR3, the DNA is TGTGCCTGGAGTCCAGGACAGGGGGCCGATACGCAGTATTTT. Its translation: CAWSPGQGADTQYF.

This clone was counted a single time. The chain is built from TRBV7-2 and TRBJ1-5, with D hard to call. Germline CDR1 is SGHTA and CDR2 is FQGNSA. V was pared by 1 base and J by 3 bases, with 10 bases between. The CDR3 consists of 15 residues. The CDR3 nucleotides read TGTGCCAGCAGCTTAGATCGGGGATTCAATCAGCCCCAGCATTTT. Translating it yields CASSLDRGFNQPQHF.

This clone came up a few times. The rearrangement joins TRBV5-6 to TRBJ2-7; maybe TRBD1 (6 bases). V was pared by 1 base and J by 4 bases, with 15 bases between. The CDR3 contains 15 residues. Germline-derived CDR1 and CDR2 are SGHDT and YYEEEE. CDR3: CASSLLTGQSYEQYF. The CDR3 DNA follows: TGTGCCAGCAGCTTGCTTACGGGACAAAGTTACGAGCAGTACTTC.

Concerning this clone itself: Relative to the germline gene, one junction end is altered; a read error may explain this. This rearrangement joins TRBV3-1 (or the pseudogene TRBV3-2) to TRBJ2-7, with 9 nucleotides matching TRBD2. Per germline, CDR1 LGHDT and CDR2 YNNKEL (reference sequence). The CDR3 spans 15 residues. The CDR3 bases are TGTGCCGGCAGCCAAGTGGCTAGCGGGACCTACGAGCAGTACTTC. Its translation is CAGSQVASGTYEQYF.

V is TRBV29-1 and J is TRBJ2-3; 10 nucleotides agree with TRBD2. The CDR3 has 15 amino acids. Germline CDR1 and CDR2: SQVTM and ANQGSEA. After removal of 7 bases from V and 3 bases from J, the junction contained 10 bases not matched to a gene. CDR3 sequence (DNA): TGCAGCGCCGCCACTAGCGGGGCAGGTACAGATACGCAGTATTTT. As protein: CSAATSGAGTDTQYF.

The chain employs TRBV11-3 and TRBJ2-4; 7 bases line up with TRBD2. The CDR3 consists of 13 residues. Germline CDR1 SGHNT, CDR2 YENEEA. After removal of 2 bases from V and 8 bases from J, the junction contained 3 bases not matched to a gene. This chain's CDR3 is CASSLSAGDIQYF. In DNA, the CDR3 is TGTGCCAGCAGCTTATCTGCGGGAGACATTCAGTACTTC.

The gene calls are TRBV7-2 and TRBJ2-7; 8 positions agree with TRBD2. From germline, CDR1 is SGHTA and CDR2 FQGNSA. The CDR3 contains 17 residues. With 3 bases clipped from V and 2 bases from J, the junction kept 12 bases outside the gene matches. CDR3 region: CASSFLGSGSRAYEQYF. CDR3 nucleotides: TGTGCCAGCAGCTTCCTTGGCAGCGGGAGTAGAGCCTACGAGCAGTACTTC.

The chain is built from TRBV3-1 (or the pseudogene TRBV3-2) and TRBJ2-5, with 13 nucleotides matching TRBD2. J gave up 3 bases and V 0 bases, and 7 bases lay outside the gene matches. The CDR3 contains 18 residues. Germline CDR1 and CDR2: LGHDT and YNNKEL (reference sequence). The CDR3 DNA follows: TGTGCCAGCAGCCAAGATTGGGGGACTAGCGGGATCGAAGAGACCCAGTACTTC. Amino acids: CASSQDWGTSGIEETQYF.

This rearrangement joins TRBV3-1 (or the pseudogene TRBV3-2) to TRBJ1-3; D possibly corresponds to TRBD1 (6 bases). V was clipped by 1 base and J by 9 bases, with 19 bases between them. CDR3 length equals 16 residues. CDR1 and CDR2 (germline): LGHDT, YNNKEL (reference sequence). CDR3 in DNA: TGTGCCAGCAGCCAAGCGTTCTGGACAGCTGGAGGCACCATATATTTT. Translating gives CASSQAFWTAGGTIYF.

This clone was seen just once. V and J are TRBV7-9 and TRBJ2-1; 9 bases are shared with TRBD2. The J segment lost 10 bases and the V segment lost 5 bases, leaving 6 bases of the junction unmatched. There are 13 residues in the CDR3. CDR1 and CDR2 (germline): SEHNR, FQNEAQ (reference sequence). The CDR3 DNA sequence: TGTGCCAGCAGCAAGGGACTAGCTTGGGAGCAGTTCTTC. This codes for CASSKGLAWEQFF. Full variable domain (missing parts from reference TRBV7-9 and TRBJ2-1): DTGVSQNPRHKITKRGQNVTFRCDPISEHNRLYWYRQTLGQGPEFLTYFQNEAQLEKSRLLSDRFSAERPKGSFSTLEIQRTEQGDSAMYLCASSKGLAWEQFFGPGTRLTVL.

This clone appeared once. CDR3 sequence (DNA): TGTGCCAGCAGCTTAGTGGGGGGACCCGGGGAGCTGTTTTTT. Its protein is CASSLVGGPGELFF. This chain uses TRBV5-5 with TRBJ2-2; a possible D gene is TRBD2 (6 bases). Deletions cut 2 bases from V and 6 bases from J, with 11 bases between. The CDR3 is 14 residues long. Germline V gene data show CDR1 as SGHKS and CDR2 as YYEKEE (reference sequence).

This clone was seen only once. The chain has TRBV6-5 and TRBJ1-5; D gene ambiguous. V lost 7 bases to trimming and J lost 8 bases, with 15 bases between them. The CDR3 loop spans 13 amino acids. Looked up from germline, CDR1 is MNHEY and CDR2 is SVGAGI. CDR3 sequence reads: CASNRNRREPQHF. The DNA for the CDR3 is TGTGCCAGCAACCGAAACCGTCGGGAGCCCCAGCATTTT.

V gene TRBV27 combines with J gene TRBJ1-2; a possible D gene is TRBD1 (5 bases). Germline-derived CDR1 and CDR2 are MNHEY and SMNVEV (reference sequence). The CDR3 loop spans 17 amino acids. The ends were cut back, 9 bases at V and 0 bases at J, with 23 bases in the middle. Here the CDR3 DNA reads TGTGCCAGAGGACCTTTGCCCCGGGGGGAAGCTAACTATGGCTACACCTTC. Amino acid sequence: CARGPLPRGEANYGYTF.

On this clone: At one end, the junction sequence differs from germline, possibly due to a read error. The CDR3 here is CASSLSGDHEQYF. CDR3 in DNA: TGTGCTAGCAGCTTAAGCGGGGACCACGAGCAGTACTTC. This sequence joins TRBV7-7 and TRBJ2-7, with TRBD2 matching over 7 bases. Per the germline V gene, CDR1 is SSHAT and CDR2 is FNYEAQ (reference sequence). CDR3 size: 13 residues.

The chain carries TRBV7-6 and TRBJ2-3; 10 bases fit TRBD2. The CDR3 has 16 residues. V dropped 4 bases and J dropped 4; count of bases not matched to a gene: 8. Germline assignment: CDR1 SGHVS and CDR2 FNYEAQ. The CDR3: CASSSLLAGFPDTQYF. The CDR3 bases are TGTGCCAGCAGCTCACTACTAGCGGGGTTCCCAGATACGCAGTATTTT. Supplemented by reference TRBV7-6 and TRBJ2-3, the full variable domain reads GAGVSQSPRYKVTKRGQDVALRCDPISGHVSLYWYRQALGQGPEFLTYFNYEAQQDKSGLPNDRFSAERPEGSISTLTIQRTEQRDSAMYRCASSSLLAGFPDTQYFGPGTRLTVL.

The chain carries TRBV21-1 and TRBJ2-5; TRBD1, as called in the table, went unchecked against the DNA. TRBV21-1 is a pseudogene segment. The CDR3 runs to 14 residues. The DNA of the CDR3 is TGTGCCAGCAGCAAAGGGGGCGGCGGAGAGACCCAGTACTTC. Translated: CASSKGGGGETQYF.

The rearrangement uses TRBV5-1 and TRBJ2-1; the match to TRBD2 covers 12 bases. J lost 7 bases, V lost 6 bases, and 8 bases had no gene match. Germline CDR1 is SGHRS and CDR2 is YFSETQ. This CDR3 contains 15 residues. CDR3 amino acids: CASNTLAGGPNEQFF. For the CDR3, the DNA is TGCGCCAGCAATACGCTAGCGGGAGGGCCTAATGAGCAGTTCTTC.

This chain links TRBV15 with TRBJ2-7, with a weak D call TRBD1 (6 bases). The CDR3 is 14 residues long. Germline CDR1 and CDR2: LNHNV and YYDKDF (reference sequence). Trimming cost V 0 bases and J 5 bases, with 11 bases left between them. The CDR3 loop is CATSRDLGADEQYF. In DNA, the CDR3 is TGTGCCACCAGCAGAGACTTGGGGGCAGACGAGCAGTACTTC.

The chain has TRBV29-1 and TRBJ1-1; TRBD1 agrees at 7 bases. Germline V gene data show CDR1 as SQVTM and CDR2 as ANQGSEA. V lost 3 bases and J lost 4; bases outside the gene matches: 2. CDR3 length: 12 residues. CDR3 protein: CSVDPGGTEAFF. The CDR3 bases are TGCAGCGTTGATCCAGGGGGCACTGAAGCTTTCTTT.

The chain uses TRBV11-2 and TRBJ2-5; 10 nucleotides agree with TRBD2. The CDR3 contains 17 residues. The J segment lost 2 bases and the V segment lost 1 base, leaving 7 bases of the junction unmatched. Germline assignment: CDR1 SGHAT and CDR2 FQNNGV. The CDR3 DNA reads as TGTGCCAGCAGCTTAGGTCTAGCGGGGGACAGTCAAGAGACCCAGTACTTC. This encodes CASSLGLAGDSQETQYF.